This T cell receptor beta chain was captured in a study of Ad26.COV2.S vaccination and SARS-CoV-2 variants. Data came from immunoSEQ multiplex PCR; TCRdb stores just in-frame clones and leaves some out. The sample shows approximately 400,000 clones, more than 75% of them seen only once. Stated treatment: around 19 received Ad26.COV2.S at low or high dose, single or two shots; about 5 received placebo; per-sample allocation not given. Samples were taken on day 63 after the first vaccine or placebo injection. The sequence was collected from a person between 18 and 59 years old who received the Ad26.COV2.S COVID-19 vaccine or a placebo. The material was peripheral blood, obtained in a trial of Ad26.COV2.S vaccine versus placebo.

Written as DNA, the CDR3 is TGCGCCAGCAGCAGGGCTCCTAGCGGGGGGTCTTCAGATACGCAGTATTTT. This sequence encodes CASSRAPSGGSSDTQYF. The rearrangement joins TRBV5-1 to TRBJ2-3, with 11 positions matching TRBD2. Germline CDR1 SGHRS, CDR2 YFSETQ. The CDR3 length is 17 residues. The V gene end was trimmed by 4 bases and the J gene end by 4 bases; junction bases not matched to a gene: 11.